What follows is one T cell receptor beta chain and its context. This CDR3 contains 15 residues. Germline loops: CDR1 SGHNT, CDR2 YENEEA. Trimming removed 5 bases from V and 4 bases from J, with 17 bases in between. The entry originates in a study of blood T cell repertoires in COVID-19. Overall study: Sources were T cells, B-cell-depleted T cells, or PBMCs; the material itself was cDNA or gDNA.

Per the study methods: Estimation of nucleated cell counts relied on the amplification of reference gene primers. The table came from immunoSEQ multiplex PCR; TCRdb's copy has only in-frame clones and leaves some out. V, J and clone size are taken as reported in that table, and D and trimming were inferred from the DNA itself. The table lists 650,000 to 800,000 clones, about 90% of them singletons, with roughly 0.25% in the top ten. This receptor was identified in a woman between 18 and 30 years old with acute or convalescent COVID-19. What was sequenced was peripheral blood. The chain has TRBV11-3 and TRBJ1-1; D unclear. CDR3 region: CASSPSGGKPTEAFF. CDR3 DNA: TGTGCCAGCAGCCCCAGCGGCGGTAAGCCCACTGAAGCTTTCTTT.